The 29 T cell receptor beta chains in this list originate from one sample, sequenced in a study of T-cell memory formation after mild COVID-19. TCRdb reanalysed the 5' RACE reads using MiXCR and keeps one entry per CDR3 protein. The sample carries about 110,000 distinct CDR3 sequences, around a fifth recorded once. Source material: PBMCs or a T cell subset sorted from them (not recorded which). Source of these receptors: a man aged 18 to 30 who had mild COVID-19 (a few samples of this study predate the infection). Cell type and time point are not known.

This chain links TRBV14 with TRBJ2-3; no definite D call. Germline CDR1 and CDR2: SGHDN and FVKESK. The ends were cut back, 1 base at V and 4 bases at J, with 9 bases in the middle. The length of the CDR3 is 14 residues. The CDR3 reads CASSQGRWADTQYF. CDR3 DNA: TGTGCCAGCAGCCAAGGAAGGTGGGCAGATACGCAGTATTTT.

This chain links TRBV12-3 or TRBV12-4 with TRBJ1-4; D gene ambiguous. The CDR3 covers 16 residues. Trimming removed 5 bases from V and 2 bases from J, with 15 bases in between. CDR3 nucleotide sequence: TGTGCCAGCAGTCTCAACATAGGGTTTACTAATGAAAAACTGTTTTTT. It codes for CASSLNIGFTNEKLFF.

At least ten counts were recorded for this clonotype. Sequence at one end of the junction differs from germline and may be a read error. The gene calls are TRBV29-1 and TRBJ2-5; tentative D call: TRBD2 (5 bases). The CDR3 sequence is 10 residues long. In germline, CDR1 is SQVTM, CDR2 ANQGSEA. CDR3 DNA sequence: TGCAGCGTTGAAGATCCGAGGGTGGACTTC. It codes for CSVEDPRVDF.

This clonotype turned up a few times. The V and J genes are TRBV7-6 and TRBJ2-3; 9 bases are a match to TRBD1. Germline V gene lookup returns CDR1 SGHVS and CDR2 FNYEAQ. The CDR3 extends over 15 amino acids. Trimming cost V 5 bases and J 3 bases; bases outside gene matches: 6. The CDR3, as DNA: TGTGCCAGCAGCAAGATGACAGGGGGGACAGATACGCAGTATTTT. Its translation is CASSKMTGGTDTQYF.

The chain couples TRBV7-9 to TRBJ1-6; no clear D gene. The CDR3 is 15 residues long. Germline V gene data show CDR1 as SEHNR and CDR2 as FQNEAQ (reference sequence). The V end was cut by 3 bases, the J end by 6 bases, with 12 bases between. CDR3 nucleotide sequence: TGTGCCAGCAGCTTCAAAGGGCGGGGTAATTCACCCCTCCACTTT. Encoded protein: CASSFKGRGNSPLHF.

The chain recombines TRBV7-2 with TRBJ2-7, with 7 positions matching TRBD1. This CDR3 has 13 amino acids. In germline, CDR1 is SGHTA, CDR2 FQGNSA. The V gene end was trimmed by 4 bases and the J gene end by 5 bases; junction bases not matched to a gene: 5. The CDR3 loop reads CASSSDRSHEQYF. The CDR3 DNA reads TGTGCCAGCAGCTCGGACAGGTCCCACGAGCAGTACTTC.

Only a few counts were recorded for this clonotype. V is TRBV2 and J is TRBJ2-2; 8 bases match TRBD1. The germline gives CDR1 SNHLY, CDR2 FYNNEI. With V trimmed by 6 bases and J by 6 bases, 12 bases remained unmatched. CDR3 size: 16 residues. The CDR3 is CASSLPGQDSAGELFF. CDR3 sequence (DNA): TGTGCCAGCAGCCTGCCGGGACAGGATTCAGCCGGGGAGCTGTTTTTT. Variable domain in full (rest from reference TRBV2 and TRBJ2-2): EPEVTQTPSHQVTQMGQEVILRCVPISNHLYFYWYRQILGQKVEFLVSFYNNEISEKSEIFDDQFSVERPDGSNFTLKIRSTKLEDSAMYFCASSLPGQDSAGELFFGEGSRLTVL.

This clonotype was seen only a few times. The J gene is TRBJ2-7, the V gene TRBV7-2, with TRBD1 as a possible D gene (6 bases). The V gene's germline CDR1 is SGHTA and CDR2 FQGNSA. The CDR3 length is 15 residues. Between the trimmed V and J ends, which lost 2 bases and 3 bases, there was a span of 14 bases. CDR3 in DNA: TGTGCCAGCAGCTTACGGTTGGACAGATTCTACGAGCAGTACTTC. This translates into CASSLRLDRFYEQYF.

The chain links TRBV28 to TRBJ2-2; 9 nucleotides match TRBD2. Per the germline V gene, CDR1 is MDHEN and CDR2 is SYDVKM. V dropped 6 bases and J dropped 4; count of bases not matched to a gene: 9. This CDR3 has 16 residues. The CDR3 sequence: CASRSGLASFTGELFF. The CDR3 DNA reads TGTGCCAGCAGGTCGGGACTAGCTTCGTTCACCGGGGAGCTGTTTTTT.

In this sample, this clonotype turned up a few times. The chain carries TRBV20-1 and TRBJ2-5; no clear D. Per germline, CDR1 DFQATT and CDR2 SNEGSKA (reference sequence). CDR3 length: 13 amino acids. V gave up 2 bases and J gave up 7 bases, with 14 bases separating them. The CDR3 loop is CSARPRTSGTQYF. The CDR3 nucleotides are TGCAGTGCTAGACCCAGGACCTCGGGGACCCAGTACTTC.

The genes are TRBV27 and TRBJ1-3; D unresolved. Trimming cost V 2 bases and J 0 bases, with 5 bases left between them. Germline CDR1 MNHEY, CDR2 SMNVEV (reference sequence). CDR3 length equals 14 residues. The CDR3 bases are TGTGCCAGCAGTTTAGACTCCTCTGGAAACACCATATATTTT. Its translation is CASSLDSSGNTIYF.

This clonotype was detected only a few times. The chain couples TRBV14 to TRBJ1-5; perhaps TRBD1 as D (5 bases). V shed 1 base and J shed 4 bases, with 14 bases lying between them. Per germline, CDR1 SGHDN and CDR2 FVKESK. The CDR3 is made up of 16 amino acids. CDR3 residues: CASSQVWQGLNQPQHF. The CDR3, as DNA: TGTGCCAGCAGCCAAGTTTGGCAGGGACTTAATCAGCCCCAGCATTTT.

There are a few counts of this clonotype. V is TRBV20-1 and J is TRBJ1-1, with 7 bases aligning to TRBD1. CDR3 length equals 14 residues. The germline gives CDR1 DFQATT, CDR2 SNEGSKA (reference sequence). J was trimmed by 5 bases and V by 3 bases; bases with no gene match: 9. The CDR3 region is CSARGDQGDTEAFF. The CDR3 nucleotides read TGCAGTGCTAGGGGAGATCAGGGGGATACTGAAGCTTTCTTT.

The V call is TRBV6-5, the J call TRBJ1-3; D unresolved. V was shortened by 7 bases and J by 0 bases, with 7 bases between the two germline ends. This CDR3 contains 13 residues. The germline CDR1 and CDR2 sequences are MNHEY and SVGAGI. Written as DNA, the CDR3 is TGTGCCAGCACAGCCTTCTCTGGAAACACCATATATTTT. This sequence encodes CASTAFSGNTIYF.

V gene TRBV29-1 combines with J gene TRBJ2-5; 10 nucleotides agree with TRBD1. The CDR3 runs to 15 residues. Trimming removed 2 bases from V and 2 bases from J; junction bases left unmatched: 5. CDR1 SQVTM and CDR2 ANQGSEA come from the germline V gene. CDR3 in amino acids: CSVETPDRGQETQYF. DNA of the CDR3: TGCAGCGTTGAAACCCCGGACAGGGGGCAAGAGACCCAGTACTTC.

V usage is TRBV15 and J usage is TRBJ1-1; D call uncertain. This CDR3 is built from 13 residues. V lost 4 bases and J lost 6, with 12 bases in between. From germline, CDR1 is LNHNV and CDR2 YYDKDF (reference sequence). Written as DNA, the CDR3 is TGTGCCACCAGCACCGAAGGAAACCCTGAAGCTTTCTTT. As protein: CATSTEGNPEAFF.

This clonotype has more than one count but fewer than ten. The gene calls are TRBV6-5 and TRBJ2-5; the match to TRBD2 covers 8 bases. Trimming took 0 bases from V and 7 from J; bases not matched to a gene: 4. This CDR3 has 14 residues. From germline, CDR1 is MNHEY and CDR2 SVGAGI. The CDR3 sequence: CASSYSTLAGTQYF. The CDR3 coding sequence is TGTGCCAGCAGTTACTCGACCCTAGCGGGGACCCAGTACTTC.

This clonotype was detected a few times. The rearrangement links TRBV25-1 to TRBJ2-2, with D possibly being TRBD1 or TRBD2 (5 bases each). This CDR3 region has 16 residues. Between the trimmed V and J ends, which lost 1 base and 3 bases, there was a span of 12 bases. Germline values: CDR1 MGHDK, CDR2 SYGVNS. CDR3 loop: CASSELRGLDTGELFF. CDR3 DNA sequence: TGTGCCAGCAGTGAATTGAGGGGATTGGACACCGGGGAGCTGTTTTTT. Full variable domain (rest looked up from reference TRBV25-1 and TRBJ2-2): EADIYQTPRYLVIGTGKKITLECSQTMGHDKMYWYQQDPGMELHLIHYSYGVNSTEKGDLSSESTVSRIRTEHFPLTLESARPSHTSQYLCASSELRGLDTGELFFGEGSRLTVL.

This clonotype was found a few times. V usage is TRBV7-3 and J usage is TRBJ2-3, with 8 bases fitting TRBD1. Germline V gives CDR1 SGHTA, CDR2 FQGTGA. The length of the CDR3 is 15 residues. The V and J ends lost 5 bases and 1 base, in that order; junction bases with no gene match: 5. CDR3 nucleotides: TGTGCCAGCAGCCATACAGGGGGTCGCACAGATACGCAGTATTTT. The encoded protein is CASSHTGGRTDTQYF. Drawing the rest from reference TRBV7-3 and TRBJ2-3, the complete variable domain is GAGVSQTPSNKVTEKGKYVELRCDPISGHTALYWYRQSLGQGPEFLIYFQGTGAADDSGLPNDRFFAVRPEGSVSTLKIQRTERGDSAVYLCASSHTGGRTDTQYFGPGTRLTVL.

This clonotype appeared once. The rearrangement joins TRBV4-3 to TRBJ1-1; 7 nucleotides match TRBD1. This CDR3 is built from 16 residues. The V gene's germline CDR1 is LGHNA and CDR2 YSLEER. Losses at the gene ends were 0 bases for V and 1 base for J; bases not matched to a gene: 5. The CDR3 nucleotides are TGCGCCAGCAGCCAAGATGCGGGACAGAGGAACACTGAAGCTTTCTTT. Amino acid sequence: CASSQDAGQRNTEAFF.

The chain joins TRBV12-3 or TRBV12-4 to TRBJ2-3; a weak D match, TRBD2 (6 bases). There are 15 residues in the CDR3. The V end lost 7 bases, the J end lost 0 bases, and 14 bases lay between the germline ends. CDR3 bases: TGTGCCAGCACCTTTGGCCTAGCGAGCACAGATACGCAGTATTTT. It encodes CASTFGLASTDTQYF.

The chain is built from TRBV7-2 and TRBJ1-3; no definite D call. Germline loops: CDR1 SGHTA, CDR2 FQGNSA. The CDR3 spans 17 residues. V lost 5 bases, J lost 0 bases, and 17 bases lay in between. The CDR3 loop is CASSPLSILSSGNTIYF. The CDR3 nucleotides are TGTGCCAGCAGCCCCCTGTCGATTCTCAGCTCTGGAAACACCATATATTTT.

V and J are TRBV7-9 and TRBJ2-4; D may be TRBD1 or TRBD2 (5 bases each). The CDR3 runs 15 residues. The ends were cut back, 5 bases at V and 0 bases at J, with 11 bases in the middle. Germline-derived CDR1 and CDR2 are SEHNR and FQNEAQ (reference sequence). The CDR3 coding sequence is TGTGCCAGCAGCATACTGGGGGTAGCCAAAAACATTCAGTACTTC. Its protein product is CASSILGVAKNIQYF. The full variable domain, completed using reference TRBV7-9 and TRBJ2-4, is DTGVSQNPRHKITKRGQNVTFRCDPISEHNRLYWYRQTLGQGPEFLTYFQNEAQLEKSRLLSDRFSAERPKGSFSTLEIQRTEQGDSAMYLCASSILGVAKNIQYFGAGTRLSVL.

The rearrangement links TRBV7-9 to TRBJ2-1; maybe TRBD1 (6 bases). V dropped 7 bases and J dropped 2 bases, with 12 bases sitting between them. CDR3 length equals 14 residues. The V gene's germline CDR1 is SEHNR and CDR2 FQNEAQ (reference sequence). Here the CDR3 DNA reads TGTGCCAGCAACGGACAGACGCCCTACAATGAGCAGTTCTTC. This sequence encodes CASNGQTPYNEQFF.

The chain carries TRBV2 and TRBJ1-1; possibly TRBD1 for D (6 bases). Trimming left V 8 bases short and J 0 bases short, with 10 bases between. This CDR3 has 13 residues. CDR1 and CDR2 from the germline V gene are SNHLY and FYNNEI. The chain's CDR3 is CASGGTVNTEAFF. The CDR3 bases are TGTGCCAGCGGGGGCACCGTGAACACTGAAGCTTTCTTT.

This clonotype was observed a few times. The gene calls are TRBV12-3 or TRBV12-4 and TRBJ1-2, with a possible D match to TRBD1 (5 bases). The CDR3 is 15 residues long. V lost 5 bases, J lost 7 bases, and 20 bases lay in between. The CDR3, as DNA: TGTGCCAGCAGTCCATTGGGGCAGGTTTTGAGTGGCTACACCTTC. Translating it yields CASSPLGQVLSGYTF.

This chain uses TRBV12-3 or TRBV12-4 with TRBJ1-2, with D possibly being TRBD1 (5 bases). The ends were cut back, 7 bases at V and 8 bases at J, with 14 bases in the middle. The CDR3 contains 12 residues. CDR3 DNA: TGTGCCAGCACCTTGGGGGTTGGAGGCTACACCTTC. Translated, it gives CASTLGVGGYTF.

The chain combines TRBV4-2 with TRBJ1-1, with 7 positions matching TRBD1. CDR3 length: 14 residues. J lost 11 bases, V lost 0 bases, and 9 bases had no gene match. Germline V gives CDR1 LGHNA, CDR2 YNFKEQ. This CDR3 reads CASSQDQGGPPAFF. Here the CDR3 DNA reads TGTGCCAGCAGCCAAGACCAGGGGGGGCCGCCCGCTTTCTTT.

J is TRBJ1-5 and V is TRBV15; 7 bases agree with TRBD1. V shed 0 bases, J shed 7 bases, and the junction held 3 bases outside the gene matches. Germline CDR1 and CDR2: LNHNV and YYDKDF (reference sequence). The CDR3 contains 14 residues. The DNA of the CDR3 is TGTGCCACCAGCAGAGAAGGGGGCGCGCAGCCCCAGCATTTT. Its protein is CATSREGGAQPQHF.